This T cell receptor (beta chain) is from a study of radiation and T cells in renal cell carcinoma. The protocol was immunoSEQ multiplex PCR, while the TCRdb copy is restricted to in-frame clones and leaves out a portion. The table lists 120,000 to 150,000 clones, over 65% of them singletons. Time point defined: baseline pretreatment blood. The treatment was: 15 Gy SBRT to primary tumor, nephrectomy 4 weeks later. Blood was sampled at baseline, 2 weeks and 4 weeks after SBRT. The tumor was a clear cell renal cell carcinoma. Germline V CDR1 and CDR2: SNHLY, FYNNEI. The CDR3 extends over 12 amino acids. Trimming cost V 6 bases and J 8 bases; bases outside gene matches: 6. The study's findings and limits: Pretreatment tumor biopsies were lacking, so baseline clonotypes are unknown. Top tumor clonotypes rose in blood 2 weeks post-radiation, then contracted.

As concerns this clone: Its target is unknown.

This chain connects TRBV2 to TRBJ2-5; 7 positions match TRBD2. The sample in question was blood, obtained from a patient whose treatment included radiotherapy and nephrectomy. The origin of this receptor is a woman aged 50 to 60 with renal cell carcinoma. As DNA, the CDR3 is TGTGCCAGCAGGGAGCGGGGACCTACCCAGTACTTC. Translating gives CASRERGPTQYF.